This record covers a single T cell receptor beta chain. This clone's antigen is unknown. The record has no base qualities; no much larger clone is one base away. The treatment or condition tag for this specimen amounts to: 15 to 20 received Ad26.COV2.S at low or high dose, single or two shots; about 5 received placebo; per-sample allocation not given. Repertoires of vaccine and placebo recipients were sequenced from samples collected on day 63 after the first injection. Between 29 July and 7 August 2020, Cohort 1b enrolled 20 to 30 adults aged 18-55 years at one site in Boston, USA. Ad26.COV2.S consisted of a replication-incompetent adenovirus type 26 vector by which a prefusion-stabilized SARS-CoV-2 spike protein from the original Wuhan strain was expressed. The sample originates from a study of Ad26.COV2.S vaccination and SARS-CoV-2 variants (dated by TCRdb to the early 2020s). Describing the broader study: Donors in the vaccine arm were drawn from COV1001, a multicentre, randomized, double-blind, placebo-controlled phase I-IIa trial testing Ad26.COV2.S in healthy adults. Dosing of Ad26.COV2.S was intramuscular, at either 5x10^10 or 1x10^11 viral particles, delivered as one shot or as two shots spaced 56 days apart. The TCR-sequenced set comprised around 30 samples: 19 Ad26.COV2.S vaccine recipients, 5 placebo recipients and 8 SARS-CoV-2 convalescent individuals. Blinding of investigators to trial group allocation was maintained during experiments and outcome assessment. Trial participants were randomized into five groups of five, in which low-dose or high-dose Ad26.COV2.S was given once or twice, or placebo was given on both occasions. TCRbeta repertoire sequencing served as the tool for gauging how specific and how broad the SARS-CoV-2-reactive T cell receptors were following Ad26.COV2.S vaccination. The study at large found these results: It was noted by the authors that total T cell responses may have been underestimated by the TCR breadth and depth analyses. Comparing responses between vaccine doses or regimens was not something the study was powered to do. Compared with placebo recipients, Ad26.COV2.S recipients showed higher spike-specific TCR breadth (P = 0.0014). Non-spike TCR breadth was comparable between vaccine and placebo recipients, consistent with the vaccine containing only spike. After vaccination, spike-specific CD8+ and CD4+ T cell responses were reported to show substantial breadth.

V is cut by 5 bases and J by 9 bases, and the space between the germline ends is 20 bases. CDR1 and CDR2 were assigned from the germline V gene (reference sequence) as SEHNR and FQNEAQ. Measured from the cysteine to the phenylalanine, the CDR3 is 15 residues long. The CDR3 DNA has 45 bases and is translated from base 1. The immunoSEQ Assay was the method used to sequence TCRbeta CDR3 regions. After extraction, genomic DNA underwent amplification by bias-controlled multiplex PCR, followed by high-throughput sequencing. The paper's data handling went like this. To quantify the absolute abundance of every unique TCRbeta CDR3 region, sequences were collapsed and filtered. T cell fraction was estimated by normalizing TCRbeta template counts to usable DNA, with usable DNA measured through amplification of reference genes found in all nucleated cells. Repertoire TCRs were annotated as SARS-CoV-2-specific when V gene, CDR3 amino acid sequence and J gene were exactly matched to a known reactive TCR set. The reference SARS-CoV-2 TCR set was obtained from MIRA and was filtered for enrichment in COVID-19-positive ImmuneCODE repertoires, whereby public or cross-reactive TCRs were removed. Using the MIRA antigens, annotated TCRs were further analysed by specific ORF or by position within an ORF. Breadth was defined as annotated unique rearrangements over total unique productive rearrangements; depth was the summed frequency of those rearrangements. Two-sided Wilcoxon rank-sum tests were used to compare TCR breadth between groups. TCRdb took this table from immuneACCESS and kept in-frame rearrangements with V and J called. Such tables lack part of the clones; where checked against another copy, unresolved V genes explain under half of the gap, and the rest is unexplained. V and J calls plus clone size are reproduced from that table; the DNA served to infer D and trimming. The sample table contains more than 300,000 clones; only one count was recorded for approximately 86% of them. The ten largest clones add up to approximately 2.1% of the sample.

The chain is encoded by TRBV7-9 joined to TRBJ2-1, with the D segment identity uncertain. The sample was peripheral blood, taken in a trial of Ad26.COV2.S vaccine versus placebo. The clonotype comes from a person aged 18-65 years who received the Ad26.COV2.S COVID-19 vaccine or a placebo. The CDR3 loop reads CASSPQIRVGGEQFF. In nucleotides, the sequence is TGTGCCAGCAGCCCGCAGATCCGGGTCGGTGGTGAGCAGTTCTTC.